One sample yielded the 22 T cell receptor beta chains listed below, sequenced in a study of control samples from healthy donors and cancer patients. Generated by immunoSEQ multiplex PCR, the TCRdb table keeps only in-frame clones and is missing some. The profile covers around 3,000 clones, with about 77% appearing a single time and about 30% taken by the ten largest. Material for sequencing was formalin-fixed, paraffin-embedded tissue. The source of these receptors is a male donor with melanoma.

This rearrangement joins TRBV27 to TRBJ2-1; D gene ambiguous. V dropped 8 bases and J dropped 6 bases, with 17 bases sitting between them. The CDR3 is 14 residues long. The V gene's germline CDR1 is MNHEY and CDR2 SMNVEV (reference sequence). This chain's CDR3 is CASLTWAKINEQFF. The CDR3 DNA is TGTGCCAGCCTAACCTGGGCAAAGATCAATGAGCAGTTCTTC.

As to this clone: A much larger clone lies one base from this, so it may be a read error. The CDR3 nucleotides read TGTGCCAGCAGCTTCTTCCGCGGGAGGAGCCAAGAGACCCAGTACTTC. Translation gives CASSFFRGRSQETQYF. The V and J genes are TRBV7-9 and TRBJ2-5; TRBD2 matches at 8 bases. The CDR3 has 16 amino acids. J lost 1 base, V lost 3 bases, and 7 bases had no gene match. CDR1 is SEHNR and CDR2 is FQNEAQ in the germline V gene (reference sequence).

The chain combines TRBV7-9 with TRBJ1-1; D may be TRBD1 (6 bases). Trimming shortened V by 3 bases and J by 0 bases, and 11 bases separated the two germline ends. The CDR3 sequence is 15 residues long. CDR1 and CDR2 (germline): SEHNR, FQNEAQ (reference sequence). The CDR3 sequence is CASSFGQTMNTEAFF. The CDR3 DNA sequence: TGTGCCAGCAGCTTCGGACAGACCATGAACACTGAAGCTTTCTTT.

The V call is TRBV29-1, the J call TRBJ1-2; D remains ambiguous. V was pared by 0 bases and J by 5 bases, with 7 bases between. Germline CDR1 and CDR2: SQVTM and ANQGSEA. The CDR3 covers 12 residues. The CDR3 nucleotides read TGCAGCGTTGAAGATCAAGGGTATGGCTACACCTTC. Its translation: CSVEDQGYGYTF.

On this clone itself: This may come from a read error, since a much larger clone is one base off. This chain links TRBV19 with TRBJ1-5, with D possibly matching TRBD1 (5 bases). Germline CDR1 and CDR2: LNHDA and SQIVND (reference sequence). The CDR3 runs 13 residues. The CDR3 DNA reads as TGTGCCAGTAGTCCGGGGGGGTATCAGTCCCAGCATTTT. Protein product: CASSPGGYQSQHF.

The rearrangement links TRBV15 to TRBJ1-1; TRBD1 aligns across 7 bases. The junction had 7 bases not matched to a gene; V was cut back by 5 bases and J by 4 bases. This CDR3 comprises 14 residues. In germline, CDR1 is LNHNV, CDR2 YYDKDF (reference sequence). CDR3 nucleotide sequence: TGTGCCACCAGCGACTACAAGGGGGCCACTGAAGCTTTCTTT. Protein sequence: CATSDYKGATEAFF.

The CDR3 loop reads CASSGTGRYEQYF. As DNA, the CDR3 is TGTGCCAGCAGTGGGACAGGGAGATACGAGCAGTACTTC. The V call is TRBV2, the J call TRBJ2-7; 8 bases fit TRBD1. The CDR3 spans 13 residues. Trimming took 4 bases from V and 4 from J; bases not matched to a gene: 3. CDR1 and CDR2 (germline): SNHLY, FYNNEI.

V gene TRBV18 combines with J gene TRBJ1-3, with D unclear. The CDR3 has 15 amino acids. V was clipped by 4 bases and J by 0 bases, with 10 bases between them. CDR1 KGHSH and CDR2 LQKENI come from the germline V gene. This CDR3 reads CASSRLEGSGNTIYF. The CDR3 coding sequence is TGTGCCAGCTCACGCCTCGAGGGCTCTGGAAACACCATATATTTT.

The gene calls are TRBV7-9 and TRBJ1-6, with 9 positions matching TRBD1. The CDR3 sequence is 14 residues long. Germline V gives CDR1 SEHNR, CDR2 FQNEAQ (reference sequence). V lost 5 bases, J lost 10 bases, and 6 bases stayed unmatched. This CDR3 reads CASSITGGQSPLHF. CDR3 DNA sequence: TGTGCCAGCAGCATTACAGGGGGCCAATCACCCCTCCACTTT.

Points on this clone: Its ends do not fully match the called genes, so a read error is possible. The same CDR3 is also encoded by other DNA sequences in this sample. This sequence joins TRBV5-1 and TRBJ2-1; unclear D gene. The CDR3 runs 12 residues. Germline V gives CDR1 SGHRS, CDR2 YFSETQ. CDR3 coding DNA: TGCGCTAGCAGCTTGACCCTCAATGAGCAGTTCTTC. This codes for CASSLTLNEQFF.

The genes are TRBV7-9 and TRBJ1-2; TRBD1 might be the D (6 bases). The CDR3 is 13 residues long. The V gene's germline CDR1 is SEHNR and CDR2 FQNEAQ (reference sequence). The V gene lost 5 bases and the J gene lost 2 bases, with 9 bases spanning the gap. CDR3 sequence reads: CASSKDRNYGYTF. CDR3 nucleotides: TGTGCCAGCAGCAAGGACAGAAACTATGGCTACACCTTC. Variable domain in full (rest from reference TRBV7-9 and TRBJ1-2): DTGVSQNPRHKITKRGQNVTFRCDPISEHNRLYWYRQTLGQGPEFLTYFQNEAQLEKSRLLSDRFSAERPKGSFSTLEIQRTEQGDSAMYLCASSKDRNYGYTFGSGTRLTVV.

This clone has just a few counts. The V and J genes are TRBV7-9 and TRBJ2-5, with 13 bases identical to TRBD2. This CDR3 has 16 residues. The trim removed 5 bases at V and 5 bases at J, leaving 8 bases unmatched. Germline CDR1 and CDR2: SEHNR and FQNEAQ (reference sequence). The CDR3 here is CASSQTSGRTLETQYF. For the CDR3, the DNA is TGTGCCAGCAGCCAGACTAGCGGGAGGACGCTTGAGACCCAGTACTTC.

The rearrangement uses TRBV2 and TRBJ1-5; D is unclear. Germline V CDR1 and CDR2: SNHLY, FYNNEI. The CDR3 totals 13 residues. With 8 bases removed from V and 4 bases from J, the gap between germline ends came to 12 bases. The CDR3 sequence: CASARGLNQPQHF. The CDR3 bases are TGTGCCAGCGCTCGGGGTTTAAATCAGCCCCAGCATTTT.

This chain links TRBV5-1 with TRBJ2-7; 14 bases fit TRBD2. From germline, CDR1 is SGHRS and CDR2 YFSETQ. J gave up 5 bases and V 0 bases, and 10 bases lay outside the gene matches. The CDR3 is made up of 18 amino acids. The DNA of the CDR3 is TGCGCCAGCAGCTTGGAACCTCCCCCGGGACTAGCGGGAGACGAGCAGTACTTC. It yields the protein CASSLEPPPGLAGDEQYF.

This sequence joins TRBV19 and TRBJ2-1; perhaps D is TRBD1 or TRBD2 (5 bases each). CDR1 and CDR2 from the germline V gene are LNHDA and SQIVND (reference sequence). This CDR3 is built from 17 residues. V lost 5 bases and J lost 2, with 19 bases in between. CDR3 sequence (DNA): TGTGCCAGTAGTTCCACCCTCAACCCGGGGCCCTACAATGAGCAGTTCTTC. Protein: CASSSTLNPGPYNEQFF.

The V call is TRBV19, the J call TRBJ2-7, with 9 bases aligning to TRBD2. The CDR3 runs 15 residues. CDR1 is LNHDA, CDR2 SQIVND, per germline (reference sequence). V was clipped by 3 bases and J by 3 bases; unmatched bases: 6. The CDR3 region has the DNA TGTGCCAGTAGTATTTGGCTAGCGGGATTCTACGAGCAGTACTTC. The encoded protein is CASSIWLAGFYEQYF.

Here the CDR3 DNA reads TGTGCCAGCAGTTACGTTGGGGTGCAGTTCTTC. Residues: CASSYVGVQFF. The chain links TRBV6-5 to TRBJ2-1; D gene unclear. Trimming removed 2 bases at V and 12 bases at J, with 8 bases between. Germline assignment: CDR1 MNHEY and CDR2 SVGAGI. There are 11 residues in the CDR3.

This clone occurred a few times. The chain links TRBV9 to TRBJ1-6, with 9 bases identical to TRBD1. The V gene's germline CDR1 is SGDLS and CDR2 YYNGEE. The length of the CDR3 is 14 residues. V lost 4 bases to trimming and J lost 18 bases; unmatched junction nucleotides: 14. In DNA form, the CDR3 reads TGTGCCAGCAGCTCGGGGACAGGGCCCTCCGAGCCCCACTTT. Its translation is CASSSGTGPSEPHF.

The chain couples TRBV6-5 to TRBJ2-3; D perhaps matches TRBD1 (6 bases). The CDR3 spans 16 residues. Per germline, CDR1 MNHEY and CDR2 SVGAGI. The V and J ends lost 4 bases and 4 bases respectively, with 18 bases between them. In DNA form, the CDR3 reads TGTGCCAGCAGTTCACAACAGGGATTTAACGCAGATACGCAGTATTTT. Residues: CASSSQQGFNADTQYF.

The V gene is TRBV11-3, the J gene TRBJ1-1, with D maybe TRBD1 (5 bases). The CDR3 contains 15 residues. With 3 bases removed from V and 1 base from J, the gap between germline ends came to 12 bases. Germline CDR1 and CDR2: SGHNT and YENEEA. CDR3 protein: CASSLDFTGNTEAFF. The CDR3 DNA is TGTGCCAGCAGCTTGGATTTCACAGGGAACACTGAAGCTTTCTTT.

The CDR3 here is CASSLVSFGTDTQYF. In DNA form, the CDR3 reads TGTGCCAGCAGCTTAGTCTCGTTTGGCACAGATACGCAGTATTTT. The chain carries TRBV7-6 and TRBJ2-3; D gene unclear. Germline lookup yields CDR1 SGHVS and CDR2 FNYEAQ. The CDR3 loop spans 15 amino acids. V lost 1 base to trimming and J lost 1 base, with 9 bases between them.

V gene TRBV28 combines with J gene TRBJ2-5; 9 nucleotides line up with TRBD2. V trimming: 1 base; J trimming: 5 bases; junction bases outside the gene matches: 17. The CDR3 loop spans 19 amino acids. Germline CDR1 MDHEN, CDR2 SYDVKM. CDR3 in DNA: TGTGCCAGCAGTTTATCGGCGAGACTAGCGGCCCAAGAGGGGGAGACCCAGTACTTC. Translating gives CASSLSARLAAQEGETQYF.